Presented here are 10 T cell receptor beta chains from one specimen sequenced in a study of T cell repertoires in cytomegalovirus infection. TCRdb re-called the reads through MiXCR, storing one row per CDR3 protein. The sample shows about 260,000 distinct CDR3 sequences, approximately 14% of them seen only once. Sequences were obtained from PBMCs. These receptors came from a human donor in good health (CMV status not recorded). Some clones in this sample may be carry-over from other donors' samples.

The gene calls are TRBV20-1 and TRBJ2-1; tentatively, D is TRBD1 (5 bases). Germline V gene sequence: CDR1 DFQATT, CDR2 SNEGSKA (reference sequence). This CDR3 is 11 amino acids long. The V and J ends lost 4 bases and 5 bases respectively, with 6 bases between them. The CDR3: CSATDNNEQFF. CDR3 sequence (DNA): TGCAGTGCTACGGACAACAATGAGCAGTTCTTC.

This clonotype showed up just a few times. The chain links TRBV29-1 to TRBJ1-2, with a weak D call TRBD1 (5 bases). This CDR3 spans 12 amino acids. The V and J ends lost 2 bases and 7 bases respectively, with 11 bases between them. Germline CDR1 and CDR2: SQVTM and ANQGSEA. CDR3: CSVERDGGGYTF. As DNA, the CDR3 is TGCAGCGTTGAACGGGACGGAGGTGGCTACACCTTC.

This clonotype was seen a single time. This CDR3 is CASSLLGQRNTEAFF. The CDR3 DNA reads TGTGCCAGCAGCTTGCTTGGACAGAGGAACACTGAAGCTTTCTTT. The chain recombines TRBV5-4 with TRBJ1-1; perhaps TRBD1 as D (6 bases). The germline V and J ends were trimmed by 1 base and 1 base, with 11 bases remaining between them. Germline V lookup: CDR1 SGHNT, CDR2 YYREEE (reference sequence). The CDR3 is 15 residues long.

The rearrangement joins TRBV4-2 to TRBJ2-7; maybe TRBD2 (6 bases). CDR1 LGHNA and CDR2 YNFKEQ come from the germline V gene. V dropped 3 bases and J dropped 6 bases, with 18 bases sitting between them. This CDR3 is built from 15 residues. The CDR3 loop reads CASSHRSGIRLEQYF. CDR3 coding DNA: TGTGCCAGCAGCCATCGTAGCGGTATCCGTCTCGAGCAGTACTTC.

This clonotype occurred many times. The chain recombines TRBV14 with TRBJ2-3; maybe TRBD1 (5 bases). The CDR3 loop spans 15 amino acids. Germline CDR1 is SGHDN and CDR2 is FVKESK. V was shortened by 4 bases and J by 4 bases, with 15 bases between the two germline ends. CDR3 bases: TGTGCCAGCAGCCCCCTGAAGGGGCCGGCAGATACGCAGTATTTT. It translates to CASSPLKGPADTQYF.

This clonotype appeared many times. The chain employs TRBV6-1 and TRBJ1-5; a weak D match, TRBD1 (5 bases). The V gene lost 5 bases and the J gene lost 2 bases, with 13 bases spanning the gap. This CDR3 is 15 amino acids long. CDR1 is MNHNS and CDR2 is SASEGT in the germline V gene. CDR3 DNA: TGTGCCAGCAGTCCCCGTGGGGGTCGCAATCAGCCCCAGCATTTT. Protein: CASSPRGGRNQPQHF.

This clonotype was counted many times. The V gene is TRBV7-9, the J gene TRBJ2-2; D gene unclear. There are 15 residues in the CDR3. With 5 bases removed from V and 6 bases from J, the gap between germline ends came to 16 bases. Per germline, CDR1 SEHNR and CDR2 FQNEAQ (reference sequence). CDR3 bases: TGTGCCAGCAGCCCCACTGATAGGATCGCCGGGGAGCTGTTTTTT. This codes for CASSPTDRIAGELFF.

This chain links TRBV5-1 with TRBJ1-1; D remains ambiguous. The V and J ends lost 4 bases and 6 bases respectively, with 13 bases between them. Germline values: CDR1 SGHRS, CDR2 YFSETQ. CDR3 length equals 13 residues. The CDR3 DNA reads TGCGCCAGCAGCGAATACGCGTGGTCTGAAGCTTTCTTT. It yields the protein CASSEYAWSEAFF. Full variable domain (outside the CDR3, taken from reference TRBV5-1 and TRBJ1-1): KAGVTQTPRYLIKTRGQQVTLSCSPISGHRSVSWYQQTPGQGLQFLFEYFSETQRNKGNFPGRFSGRQFSNSRSEMNVSTLELGDSALYLCASSEYAWSEAFFGQGTRLTVV.

The gene calls are TRBV18 and TRBJ2-2; tentative D call: TRBD2 (6 bases). Germline values: CDR1 KGHSH, CDR2 LQKENI. The germline V and J ends were trimmed by 1 base and 4 bases, with 13 bases remaining between them. The length of the CDR3 is 16 residues. CDR3 residues: CASSPRGNGGTGELFF. The CDR3 coding sequence is TGTGCCAGCTCACCACGGGGGAACGGGGGCACCGGGGAGCTGTTTTTT.

At least ten counts were recorded for this clonotype. The gene calls are TRBV12-3 or TRBV12-4 and TRBJ2-7; 9 bases align to TRBD1. The CDR3 has 13 amino acids. With V trimmed by 6 bases and J by 4 bases, 4 bases remained unmatched. Here the CDR3 DNA reads TGTGCCAGCAGGCCGGGACAGGGTTACGAGCAGTACTTC. Protein sequence: CASRPGQGYEQYF.